A selection of T cell receptor beta chains follows, all from one sample in a study of cytomegalovirus exposure and HLA in healthy donors. TCRdb's copy holds only in-frame clones and misses some; the assay was immunoSEQ multiplex PCR. The sample carries fewer than 90,000 clones, 95% to 97% recorded once. The sequencing sample was made of PBMCs. These TCRs come from a man aged 18 to 29 in good health and CMV-seropositive. CDR3s include the opening cysteine and the closing phenylalanine or tryptophan. D genes are given only for firm matches. Some rows mark clone size as missing; the rest say once, few, many or name a class of expanded clone.

CDR3: CASSSVAGPSYNEQFF
DNA: TGTGCCAGCAGCTCGGTAGCGGGACCAAGCTACAATGAGCAGTTCTTC
D: TRBD2
V: TRBV7-9
size: once
J: TRBJ2-1

CDR3: CASSNSEPGTSGSNTGELFF
DNA: TGTGCCAGCAGTAACAGTGAACCCGGGACTAGCGGGAGCAATACCGGGGAGCTGTTTTTT
D: TRBD2
V: TRBV14
size: .
J: TRBJ2-2

CDR3: CASSWERGASYEQYF
DNA: TGCGCCAGCAGCTGGGAGCGGGGGGCATCCTACGAGCAGTACTTC
D: TRBD2
V: TRBV5-1
size: .
J: TRBJ2-7

CDR3: CASSPPPGFSTDTQYF
DNA: TGTGCCAGCAGCCCCCCGCCAGGCTTTAGCACAGATACGCAGTATTTT
D: .
V: TRBV7-2
size: .
J: TRBJ2-3

CDR3: CASSVTGGDYGYTF
DNA: TGTGCCAGCAGTGTGACAGGGGGCGACTATGGCTACACCTTC
D: TRBD1
V: TRBV28
size: .
J: TRBJ1-2

CDR3: CASSLGTGTHTQYF
DNA: TGTGCCAGCAGCCTGGGGACAGGCACGCATACGCAGTATTTT
D: TRBD1
V: TRBV7-9
size: .
J: TRBJ2-3

CDR3: CASIIAGGYTGELFF
DNA: TGTGCCAGTATTATAGCGGGGGGGTACACCGGGGAGCTGTTTTTT
D: TRBD2
V: TRBV19
size: .
J: TRBJ2-2

CDR3: CASRPPGRGGYNEQFF
DNA: TGTGCCAGTAGGCCCCCTGGGCGGGGAGGGTACAATGAGCAGTTCTTC
D: TRBD2
V: TRBV19
size: .
J: TRBJ2-1

CDR3: CASRRGGLADYEQYF
DNA: TGTGCCAGCAGACGGGGGGGGCTAGCTGATTACGAGCAGTACTTC
D: TRBD2
V: TRBV5-4
size: .
J: TRBJ2-7

CDR3: CASSGLAGSGELFF
DNA: TGTGCCAGCAGCGGACTAGCGGGAAGCGGGGAGCTGTTTTTT
D: TRBD2
V: TRBV9
size: .
J: TRBJ2-2

CDR3: CASSSPGQGRNTIYF
DNA: TGTGCCAGCAGTTCTCCGGGACAGGGGAGAAACACCATATATTTT
D: TRBD1
V: TRBV6-5
size: .
J: TRBJ1-3

CDR3: CASSVRTSGYNEQFF
DNA: TGTGCCAGCAGTGTCCGGACTAGCGGCTACAATGAGCAGTTCTTC
D: TRBD2
V: TRBV25-1
size: .
J: TRBJ2-1

CDR3: CASSLLAGGTYEQYF
DNA: TGTGCCAGCAGTTTGTTAGCGGGAGGGACCTACGAGCAGTACTTC
D: TRBD2
V: TRBV27
size: once
J: TRBJ2-7

CDR3: CASSLGQGGYEQYF
DNA: TGTGCCAGCAGTTTAGGGCAGGGGGGCTACGAGCAGTACTTC
D: .
V: TRBV27
size: once
J: TRBJ2-7

CDR3: CASSDRDWGLDEQFF
DNA: TGCGCCAGCAGTGACCGGGACTGGGGTTTGGATGAGCAGTTCTTC
D: .
V: TRBV10-1
size: .
J: TRBJ2-1

CDR3: CASSLLGDNEQFF
DNA: TGTGCCAGCAGCTTACTAGGGGACAATGAGCAGTTCTTC
D: .
V: TRBV7-9
size: .
J: TRBJ2-1

CDR3: CASSRLLAGGTHEQYF
DNA: TGCGCCAGCAGCCGCCTACTAGCGGGAGGGACCCACGAGCAGTACTTC
D: TRBD2
V: TRBV4-1
size: .
J: TRBJ2-7

CDR3: CAWSLTGTYGYTF
DNA: TGTGCCTGGAGTTTAACAGGGACCTATGGCTACACCTTC
D: .
V: TRBV30
size: .
J: TRBJ1-2

CDR3: CASSLDRLLTGELFF
DNA: TGTGCCAGCAGCTTAGATCGACTCCTCACCGGGGAGCTGTTTTTT
D: .
V: TRBV11-2
size: .
J: TRBJ2-2

CDR3: CASSLKRAGTDTQYF
DNA: TGTGCCAGCAGCTTAAAGCGGGCCGGCACAGATACGCAGTATTTT
D: .
V: TRBV7-8
size: .
J: TRBJ2-3

CDR3: CASSPRTGGESEAFF
DNA: TGCGCCAGCAGCCCCCGGACAGGGGGGGAATCTGAAGCTTTCTTT
D: TRBD1
V: TRBV5-1
size: .
J: TRBJ1-1

CDR3: CASSFGLPQGQETQYF
DNA: TGTGCCAGCAGCTTTGGCTTGCCTCAGGGACAAGAGACCCAGTACTTC
D: .
V: TRBV7-9
size: .
J: TRBJ2-5

CDR3: CASRLGGDEKLFF
DNA: TGTGCCAGCAGACTGGGAGGGGATGAAAAACTGTTTTTT
D: .
V: TRBV6-5
size: .
J: TRBJ1-4

CDR3: CASDLQGYGLSEAFF
DNA: TGTGCCAGCGATCTTCAGGGGTACGGTTTATCTGAAGCTTTCTTT
D: .
V: TRBV2
size: .
J: TRBJ1-1

CDR3: CASSQSASGRAQETQYF
DNA: TGCGCCAGCAGCCAATCAGCTAGCGGGAGGGCACAAGAGACCCAGTACTTC
D: TRBD2
V: TRBV4-1
size: few
J: TRBJ2-5

CDR3: CASSLDLVNTEAFF
DNA: TGTGCCAGCAGCTTGGATTTAGTGAACACTGAAGCTTTCTTT
D: .
V: TRBV5-6
size: .
J: TRBJ1-1

CDR3: CASNLRLAEANTQYF
DNA: TGTGCCAGTAACCTAAGACTAGCGGAAGCCAATACGCAGTATTTT
D: TRBD2
V: TRBV19
size: .
J: TRBJ2-3

CDR3: CASSLASGTSAEQFF
DNA: TGTGCCAGCAGCTTAGCCTCCGGGACTAGCGCTGAGCAGTTCTTC
D: TRBD2
V: TRBV7-6
size: .
J: TRBJ2-1

CDR3: CASSYGGTQETQYF
DNA: TGTGCCAGCAGTTACGGAGGCACCCAAGAGACCCAGTACTTC
D: .
V: TRBV6-5
size: .
J: TRBJ2-5

CDR3: CASSPPGLAGGQRQFF
DNA: TGTGCCAGCAGTCCCCCGGGATTAGCGGGAGGGCAACGGCAGTTCTTC
D: TRBD2
V: TRBV27
size: once
J: TRBJ2-1

CDR3: CASSPSLGGALLGFAGNTIYF
DNA: TGCGCCAGCAGCCCGTCATTGGGTGGGGCCCTCCTTGGGTTTGCTGGAAACACCATATATTTT
D: .
V: TRBV4-1
size: .
J: TRBJ1-3

CDR3: CASSLDGRGSYTF
DNA: TGTGCCAGCAGCTTGGATGGCAGGGGAAGCTACACCTTC
D: .
V: TRBV5-5
size: .
J: TRBJ1-2

CDR3: CASSLDRGEAFF
DNA: TGCGCCAGCAGCTTAGACAGGGGGGAGGCTTTCTTT
D: TRBD1
V: TRBV5-1
size: once
J: TRBJ1-1

CDR3: CAWSEDYYGYTF
DNA: TGTGCCTGGAGTGAGGACTACTATGGCTACACCTTC
D: .
V: TRBV30
size: .
J: TRBJ1-2

CDR3: CASSGYRDRYYEQYF
DNA: TGTGCCAGCAGCGGGTACCGGGACAGATACTACGAGCAGTACTTC
D: TRBD1
V: TRBV7-6
size: once
J: TRBJ2-7

CDR3: CASSKDRGNSYEQYF
DNA: TGTGCCAGCAGCAAGGACAGGGGGAACTCCTACGAGCAGTACTTC
D: TRBD1
V: TRBV7-8
size: .
J: TRBJ2-7

CDR3: CASQSGGTGNTIYF
DNA: TGTGCCAGCCAATCGGGGGGGACTGGAAACACCATATATTTT
D: .
V: TRBV28
size: .
J: TRBJ1-3

CDR3: CASSIRIGDTGELFF
DNA: TGCGCCAGCAGCATTAGGATCGGGGACACCGGGGAGCTGTTTTTT
D: .
V: TRBV5-1
size: .
J: TRBJ2-2

CDR3: CASSTLQGEQTQYF
DNA: TGTGCCAGCAGTACACTACAGGGTGAACAGACCCAGTACTTC
D: .
V: TRBV28
size: .
J: TRBJ2-5

CDR3: CASTPPGTYEQYF
DNA: TGTGCCAGCACACCTCCAGGAACCTACGAGCAGTACTTC
D: .
V: TRBV6-5
size: .
J: TRBJ2-7

CDR3: CASSFRTPGSSSYEQYF
DNA: TGTGCCAGCAGCTTCCGTACCCCGGGTTCTAGCTCCTACGAGCAGTACTTC
D: .
V: TRBV7-8
size: .
J: TRBJ2-7

CDR3: CASSLQGRYTEAFF
DNA: TGTGCCAGCAGCTTACAGGGGAGGTACACTGAAGCTTTCTTT
D: TRBD1
V: TRBV5-6
size: .
J: TRBJ1-1

CDR3: CASSLAQGDGYTF
DNA: TGTGCCAGCAGCTTGGCCCAAGGGGATGGCTACACCTTC
D: .
V: TRBV5-6
size: .
J: TRBJ1-2

CDR3: CASSARVRTEAFF
DNA: TGCGCCAGCAGCGCCAGGGTTAGGACTGAAGCTTTCTTT
D: .
V: TRBV5-1
size: .
J: TRBJ1-1

CDR3: CASSQGSDTEAFF
DNA: TGCGCCAGCAGCCAAGGTAGCGACACTGAAGCTTTCTTT
D: .
V: TRBV4-1
size: .
J: TRBJ1-1

CDR3: CASTRGINQPQHF
DNA: TGTGCCAGCACCAGGGGGATAAATCAGCCCCAGCATTTT
D: TRBD1
V: TRBV27
size: .
J: TRBJ1-5

CDR3: CASSFVNRRNTEAFF
DNA: TGTGCCAGCAGCTTCGTAAACAGGAGGAACACTGAAGCTTTCTTT
D: .
V: TRBV5-6
size: once
J: TRBJ1-1

CDR3: CASSSKTSGSHEQFF
DNA: TGTGCCAGCAGTTCAAAGACTAGCGGGAGCCATGAGCAGTTCTTC
D: TRBD2
V: TRBV27
size: .
J: TRBJ2-1

CDR3: CASSLGIGEPRETQYF
DNA: TGCGCCAGCAGCTTAGGTATCGGGGAGCCCCGAGAGACCCAGTACTTC
D: .
V: TRBV5-1
size: .
J: TRBJ2-5

CDR3: CASSPNLSGQTLTGELFF
DNA: TGTGCCAGCTCACCAAATCTTTCGGGACAGACTCTCACCGGGGAGCTGTTTTTT
D: TRBD1
V: TRBV18
size: .
J: TRBJ2-2

CDR3: CASTPRGSADTQYF
DNA: TGCGCCAGCACCCCTCGCGGGAGCGCAGATACGCAGTATTTT
D: TRBD2
V: TRBV5-1
size: .
J: TRBJ2-3

CDR3: CASSPSNRGPYEQYF
DNA: TGTGCCAGCAGCCCGAGCAACAGGGGGCCCTACGAGCAGTACTTC
D: TRBD1
V: TRBV7-9
size: .
J: TRBJ2-7